This TCR beta chain came from a study of cytomegalovirus exposure and HLA in healthy donors. Study-level results: In vitro, a few CMV-associated chains proved specific for CMV antigens.

Trimming at V came to 3 bases and at J to 0 bases, leaving 9 bases not matched to a gene. Germline V gives CDR1 SGHDT, CDR2 YYEEEE. The CDR3 is made up of 17 amino acids. The PCR had 60 Vbeta and 13 Jbeta primers. Produced via immunoSEQ multiplex PCR; TCRdb's table is partial and in-frame only. The sample consists of 200,000 or so clones, approximately 81% of them appearing once. As for this clone: Its antigen remains unknown.

The chain has TRBV5-6 and TRBJ1-2; the match to TRBD1 covers 9 bases. The sequencing sample was made of PBMCs. The sequence came from a man aged 45-60 years in good health and CMV-seronegative. As DNA, the CDR3 is TGTGCCAGCAGCTACCGGGACAGGGTTCGAGCTAACTATGGCTACACCTTC. Translating it yields CASSYRDRVRANYGYTF.